This T cell receptor beta chain was identified during a study of T cell repertoires in cytomegalovirus infection (dated by TCRdb to the late 2010s). General notes on the study: Donor HLA type was relevant to the analysis, as public TCR beta signatures indicated carriage of CMV infection together with the matching HLA type.

The sequencer was an Illumina HiSeq 1500. Using fastp trimming at Q25 and MiXCR clonotype assembly, TCRdb reanalyzed the public sequencing data and kept in-frame beta chains. Rows are combined by CDR3 protein, so each entry shows the most common genes and DNA. This sample gives more than 250,000 distinct CDR3 sequences in total; about an eighth of them show up just once. The ten largest account for around 8.8% of the sample. With respect to this clonotype: Its recognized antigen is unknown. Base qualities are not provided; no much larger clone lies one nucleotide away.

The CDR3 sequence holds 15 residues, the cysteine and phenylalanine included. Only the CDR3 portion is preserved as DNA: 45 bases, with reading frame beginning at the first base. V is clipped by 5 bases and J by 0 bases, and the sequence between their germline boundaries is 11 bases long. Based on the germline V gene, the CDR1 and CDR2 sequences are SGHRS and YFSETQ. General study outcomes and caveats: In the ex vivo response, HLA-C-restricted CMV-specific TCR beta clonotypes were dominant, and in two of eight donors the single most frequent clonotype came from this HLA-C-restricted group. Cumulative frequency of public TCR beta family members discriminated carriers of CMV infection plus the relevant HLA type in this cohort and an independent 352-donor cohort.

The chain joins TRBV5-1 to TRBJ2-2; the D assignment is uncertain and may be TRBD1 or TRBD2, with 5 bases supporting each. This clonotype originated in a human donor in good health (CMV status not recorded). Some clones in this sample may be carry-over from other donors' samples. Sequences were obtained from PBMCs. The DNA sequence is given as TGCGCCAGCAGGTCGGGACCGGCGAACACCGGGGAGCTGTTTTTT. It is translated as CASRSGPANTGELFF.